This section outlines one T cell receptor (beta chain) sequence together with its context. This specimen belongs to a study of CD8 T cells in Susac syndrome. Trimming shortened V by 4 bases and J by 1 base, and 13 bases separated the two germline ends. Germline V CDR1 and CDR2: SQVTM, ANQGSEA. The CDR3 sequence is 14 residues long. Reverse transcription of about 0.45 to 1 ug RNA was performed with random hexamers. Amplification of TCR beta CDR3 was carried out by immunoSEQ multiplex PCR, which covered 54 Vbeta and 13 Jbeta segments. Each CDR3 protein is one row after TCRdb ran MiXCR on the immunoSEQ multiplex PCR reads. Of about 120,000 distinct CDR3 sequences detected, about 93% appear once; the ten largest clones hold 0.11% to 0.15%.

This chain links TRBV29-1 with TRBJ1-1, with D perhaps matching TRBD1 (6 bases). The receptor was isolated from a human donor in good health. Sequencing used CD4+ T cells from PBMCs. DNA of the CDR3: TGCAGCGTTGCCGCCGACAGGCCGAACACTGAAGCTTTCTTT. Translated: CSVAADRPNTEAFF.